The next 5 T cell receptor beta chains were all read from a single sample in a study of early T cells in non-severe SARS-CoV-2 infection. TCRdb used MiXCR to reprocess the 5' RACE reads, holding one entry per CDR3 protein. Among tens of thousands of distinct CDR3 sequences listed, 5% to 7.5% were seen once. Specimen: whole blood, collected at baseline. These receptors originate from an adult who was a healthcare worker with PCR-confirmed SARS-CoV-2 infection or an uninfected control (not recorded which).

This clonotype was recorded at least ten times. The chain joins TRBV6-6 to TRBJ1-5, with D perhaps TRBD1 (5 bases). The CDR3 has 17 residues. The germline V gene has CDR1 MNHNY and CDR2 SVGAGI (reference sequence). V lost 2 bases and J 0 bases, leaving 14 bases between the germline ends. The chain's CDR3 is CASSYLSGQYSNQPQHF. In nucleotides, the CDR3 is TGTGCCAGCAGTTACCTCTCAGGGCAATATAGCAATCAGCCCCAGCATTTT.

This clonotype came up a few times. V usage is TRBV29-1 and J usage is TRBJ2-5; D is perhaps TRBD2 (6 bases). The CDR3 consists of 12 residues. Germline-derived CDR1 and CDR2 are SQVTM and ANQGSEA. Trimming shortened V by 1 base and J by 3 bases, and 6 bases separated the two germline ends. The CDR3 sequence: CSVEAGEETQYF. The CDR3, as DNA: TGCAGCGTTGAAGCGGGGGAAGAGACCCAGTACTTC.

Many counts were recorded for this clonotype. V gene TRBV20-1 combines with J gene TRBJ1-1, with TRBD1 identical over 9 bases. This CDR3 is built from 14 residues. Germline trimming cut 2 bases from V and 1 base from J; bases unmatched to any gene: 2. Per germline, CDR1 DFQATT and CDR2 SNEGSKA (reference sequence). As DNA, the CDR3 is TGCAGTGCTAGACGGGACAGGGCGAACACTGAAGCTTTCTTT. Amino acid sequence: CSARRDRANTEAFF.

The chain combines TRBV11-2 with TRBJ1-4; TRBD1 aligns across 9 bases. The trim removed 5 bases at V and 10 bases at J, leaving 8 bases unmatched. The CDR3 loop spans 14 amino acids. Germline CDR1 SGHAT, CDR2 FQNNGV. In nucleotides, the CDR3 is TGTGCCAGCAGCCAGGGACAGGGATCGCGAAAACTGTTTTTT. Its protein is CASSQGQGSRKLFF.

This clonotype occurred a few times. The chain combines TRBV7-2 with TRBJ2-1, with a weak D call TRBD2 (6 bases). The CDR3 has 13 residues. V was cut by 3 bases and J by 7 bases, with 10 bases left in between. In germline, CDR1 is SGHTA, CDR2 FQGNSA. The CDR3 is CASSFTRGNEQFF. The CDR3 bases are TGTGCCAGCAGCTTCACCCGGGGGAATGAGCAGTTCTTC.